A selection of T cell receptor beta chains follows, all from one sample in a study of T cell responses to AZD1222 COVID-19 vaccine. Sequenced by immunoSEQ multiplex PCR; TCRdb stores in-frame clones only, minus some. Of around 200,000 clones in the sample, around 94% are singletons; the top ten hold roughly 1.7%. The sample here was peripheral blood, taken 28 days after the second AZD1222 dose. These TCRs come from an adult who received the AZD1222 COVID-19 vaccine. CDR3s include the opening cysteine and the closing phenylalanine or tryptophan. Each record gives: D gene, J gene, V gene, clone size, CDR3 DNA, CDR3 protein. D genes are given only for firm matches. Only part of the rows carry a size: once, few, many, or a class if the clone is expanded.

.,TRBJ1-5,TRBV10-3,.,TGTGCCACCCGACAGGAGACGGATCAGCCCCAGCATTTT,CATRQETDQPQHF
.,TRBJ1-4,TRBV5-1,few,TGCGCCAGCAGCTTGGACGGGACAACTAATGAAAAACTGTTTTTT,CASSLDGTTNEKLFF
.,TRBJ1-6,TRBV6-5,.,TGTGCCAGCAGCCTCACAGATTATAATTCACCCCTCCACTTT,CASSLTDYNSPLHF
TRBD1,TRBJ1-6,TRBV9,.,TGTGCCAGCAGCAACAGACAGGGGTCCACTTCACCCCTCCACTTT,CASSNRQGSTSPLHF
.,TRBJ1-5,TRBV5-1,.,TGCGCCAGCAGCCCTCAATCGTTTACAGATCAGCCCCAGCATTTT,CASSPQSFTDQPQHF
.,TRBJ1-1,TRBV5-8,few,TGTGCCAGCATTCCCCGCCTTGGGGAGGCTGAAGCTTTCTTT,CASIPRLGEAEAFF
TRBD2,TRBJ2-2,TRBV3-1/TRBV3-2,.,TGTGCCAGCAGCCGAAGCTTTTATACGGGACTAGCGGAGAACACCGGGGAGCTGTTTTTT,CASSRSFYTGLAENTGELFF
.,TRBJ2-5,TRBV6-5,.,TGTGCCAGCAAACTTGCCCGTCCCGAGACCCAGTACTTC,CASKLARPETQYF
TRBD1,TRBJ1-4,TRBV19,once,TGTGCCAGTAGTACCGGGGACAGTTCTAATGAAAAACTGTTTTTT,CASSTGDSSNEKLFF
.,TRBJ1-6,TRBV9,.,TGTGCCAGCAGCGTAGAGGGACGCCAGAATTCACCCCTCCACTTT,CASSVEGRQNSPLHF
.,TRBJ1-5,TRBV28,.,TGTGCCAGCAGTTTATGGGACTTGACAGGAGAACAGCCCCAGCATTTT,CASSLWDLTGEQPQHF
.,TRBJ1-5,TRBV19,.,TGTGCCAGTAAGACCCCAGGGGCTTACCAGCCCCAGCATTTT,CASKTPGAYQPQHF
TRBD1,TRBJ1-4,TRBV18,.,TGTGCCAGCTCCCTCGACAGGGCAACTAATGAAAAACTGTTTTTT,CASSLDRATNEKLFF
.,TRBJ1-1,TRBV24-1,.,TGTGCCACCAGGGCTGGGACCCATTTAATGAACACTGAAGCTTTCTTT,CATRAGTHLMNTEAFF
TRBD2,TRBJ2-2,TRBV4-1,.,TGCGCCAGCAGAGCGGGACTAGCGGGGATCAGGACCGGGGAGCTGTTTTTT,CASRAGLAGIRTGELFF